The clone carrying this TCR beta chain occurred many times. Its specificity is not known. The data belong to a study of naive and memory T cell subsets. Study-level points and caveats: Findings for naive and memory subsets could not be checked against ground truth. Gini index rose across naive, CM, EM and EMRA in CD4 and CD8.

Trimming removed 1 base from V and 3 bases from J, with 14 bases in between. Germline CDR1 reads SGHTA; CDR2 reads FQGNSA. The CDR3 sequence is 16 residues long. The beta constant-region primer was an equimolar mix of two oligonucleotides covering TRBC1 and TRBC2. Nested alpha and beta constant-region primers with the SP2 primer drove four PCR rounds on ligated cDNA. TCRdb recomputed calls from the UMI-ligation and nested PCR reads with MiXCR, one row per CDR3 protein. There are some 80,000 distinct CDR3 sequences in the sample; approximately 10% occur only once, and 1.2% lies in the top ten. The specimen was naive CD8+ T cells from blood. The source of this sequence is a human donor in good health. The V gene is TRBV7-2, the J gene TRBJ2-3; tentative D call: TRBD2 (6 bases). CDR3: CASSLVQPSGTDTQYF. DNA for the CDR3: TGTGCCAGCAGCTTAGTTCAGCCGAGCGGGACAGATACGCAGTATTTT.